The 16 T cell receptor beta chains given below trace back to one sample, sequenced in a study of blood T cell repertoires in COVID-19. Libraries were prepared by immunoSEQ multiplex PCR; TCRdb keeps only in-frame clonotypes and omits some of them. Of hundreds of thousands of clones detected, 65% to 90% appear once; the ten largest clones hold 5% to 6.5%. Sequenced sample: peripheral blood. Receptors originate from a man between 50 and 59 years old with active or convalescent COVID-19.

The sample holds a few counts of this clone. The chain employs TRBV5-4 and TRBJ1-1; TRBD1 matches at 8 bases. CDR1 and CDR2 from the germline V gene are SGHNT and YYREEE (reference sequence). V was clipped by 3 bases and J by 4 bases; unmatched bases: 5. The length of the CDR3 is 14 residues. CDR3 sequence reads: CASSSRTGRTEAFF. CDR3 in DNA: TGTGCCAGCAGCTCACGGACAGGGCGCACTGAAGCTTTCTTT.

About this clone itself: One end of the junction does not line up with germline, which may come from a read error. V is TRBV7-2 and J is TRBJ1-2, with D uncertain. This CDR3 spans 12 amino acids. Germline V gives CDR1 SGHTA, CDR2 FQGNSA. This chain's CDR3 is CASSLELGPLDF. CDR3 DNA: TGTGCCAGCAGCTTAGAACTGGGCCCGTTGGACTTC.

The CDR3 is CASSETGELFF. CDR3 nucleotides: TGTGCCAGCAGTGAGACCGGGGAGCTGTTTTTT. The rearrangement uses TRBV28 and TRBJ2-2; D is unresolved. In germline, CDR1 is MDHEN, CDR2 SYDVKM. The CDR3 has 11 amino acids. Trimming cost V 5 bases and J 5 bases, with 3 bases left between them.

Worth noting for this clone: The junction departs from germline at one end; a sequencing error may be responsible. The V gene is TRBV5-3, the J gene TRBJ1-1; TRBD1 might be the D (6 bases). TRBV5-3 is designated an ORF whose function remains uncertain. The CDR3 runs to 15 residues. CDR3 in amino acids: CVRSLASGVGTEAFF. For the CDR3, the DNA is TGTGTCAGAAGCTTGGCTTCAGGGGTGGGGACTGAAGCTTTCTTT.

The chain joins TRBV18 to TRBJ2-5; D is possibly TRBD2 (6 bases). Germline V gene sequence: CDR1 KGHSH, CDR2 LQKENI. Trimming took 0 bases from V and 5 from J, leaving 16 bases between them. The CDR3 contains 16 residues. The CDR3: CASSPPPTRAGETQYF. CDR3 bases: TGTGCCAGCTCACCACCTCCTACACGGGCGGGGGAGACCCAGTACTTC.

The gene calls are TRBV5-1 and TRBJ1-2; D uncertain. The V end was cut by 0 bases, the J end by 8 bases, with 11 bases between. The germline V gene has CDR1 SGHRS and CDR2 YFSETQ. The CDR3 totals 13 residues. The CDR3 nucleotides are TGCGCCAGCAGCTTGGACATCGCGGGGGGCTACACCTTC. Protein product: CASSLDIAGGYTF.

The rearrangement links TRBV7-6 to TRBJ2-1; 9 nucleotides match TRBD2. Germline trimming cut 2 bases from V and 8 bases from J; bases unmatched to any gene: 13. Germline CDR1 is SGHVS and CDR2 is FNYEAQ. The CDR3 consists of 17 residues. This CDR3 is CASSLMRPGLASHEQFF. The DNA of the CDR3 is TGTGCCAGCAGCTTAATGCGGCCAGGACTAGCGTCCCATGAGCAGTTCTTC.

The chain recombines TRBV18 with TRBJ1-2; no clear D gene. The CDR3 covers 15 residues. Trimming took 0 bases from V and 0 from J, leaving 8 bases between them. Germline CDR1 is KGHSH and CDR2 is LQKENI. The CDR3 loop is CASSPPRQTNYGYTF. The CDR3 DNA follows: TGTGCCAGCTCACCACCGCGACAAACTAACTATGGCTACACCTTC.

V gene TRBV14 combines with J gene TRBJ2-7, with a weak D call TRBD2 (5 bases). The germline CDR1 and CDR2 sequences are SGHDN and FVKESK. Trimming took 4 bases from V and 5 from J, leaving 15 bases between them. This CDR3 has 14 amino acids. CDR3 nucleotide sequence: TGTGCCAGCAGCCTGGACGGAGGCAGCGACGAGCAGTACTTC. It is translated as CASSLDGGSDEQYF.

This chain uses TRBV28 with TRBJ1-3; D gene ambiguous. Trimming removed 5 bases at V and 1 base at J, with 6 bases between. This CDR3 comprises 13 residues. CDR1 and CDR2 from the germline V gene are MDHEN and SYDVKM. The CDR3 DNA sequence: TGTGCCAGCAGTCTTAAATCTGGAAACACCATATATTTT. Translation: CASSLKSGNTIYF.

J is TRBJ2-1 and V is TRBV9; D not certain. CDR1 is SGDLS, CDR2 YYNGEE, per germline. Trimming left V 4 bases short and J 0 bases short, with 11 bases between. CDR3 length: 15 residues. In nucleotides, the CDR3 is TGTGCCAGCAGCCTATCCGAGAGCTCCTACAATGAGCAGTTCTTC. It specifies CASSLSESSYNEQFF.

The rearrangement joins TRBV28 to TRBJ1-5; D uncertain. Trimming removed 6 bases from V and 5 bases from J, with 17 bases in between. Germline CDR1 is MDHEN and CDR2 is SYDVKM. The CDR3 has 15 residues. The CDR3 coding sequence is TGTGCCAGCAGGGCCATGGGAGGGCCCTATCAGCCCCAGCATTTT. Amino acids: CASRAMGGPYQPQHF.

V usage is TRBV10-3 and J usage is TRBJ2-7; D call uncertain. The length of the CDR3 is 15 residues. V was pared by 4 bases and J by 3 bases, with 16 bases between. Germline V gives CDR1 ENHRY, CDR2 SYGVKD. The CDR3 coding sequence is TGTGCCATCAGTGTAAGAGCCACTCTACTCTACGAGCAGTACTTC. It yields the protein CAISVRATLLYEQYF.

This chain uses TRBV6-2 or TRBV6-3 with TRBJ1-6; TRBD1 might be the D (5 bases). Germline assignment: CDR1 MNHEY and CDR2 SVGEGT. The CDR3 is 15 residues long. V was pared by 2 bases and J by 9 bases, with 14 bases between. The CDR3 is CASSYQGSGISPLHF. The CDR3 region has the DNA TGTGCCAGCAGTTACCAGGGATCAGGAATTTCACCCCTCCACTTT.

V is TRBV9 and J is TRBJ2-1; 11 bases agree with TRBD2. Germline lookup yields CDR1 SGDLS and CDR2 YYNGEE. This CDR3 comprises 15 residues. V was clipped by 3 bases and J by 8 bases; unmatched bases: 7. CDR3 amino acids: CASSGSGRALDEQFF. CDR3 bases: TGTGCCAGCAGCGGTAGCGGGAGGGCTCTCGATGAGCAGTTCTTC.

The gene calls are TRBV4-1 and TRBJ2-5; D call uncertain. This CDR3 comprises 16 residues. Per germline, CDR1 MGHRA and CDR2 YSYEKL. Between the trimmed V and J ends, which lost 1 base and 2 bases, there was a span of 14 bases. CDR3 in DNA: TGCGCCAGCAGCCAAGCCGAACACAAAAAACAAGAGACCCAGTACTTC. Its translation: CASSQAEHKKQETQYF.